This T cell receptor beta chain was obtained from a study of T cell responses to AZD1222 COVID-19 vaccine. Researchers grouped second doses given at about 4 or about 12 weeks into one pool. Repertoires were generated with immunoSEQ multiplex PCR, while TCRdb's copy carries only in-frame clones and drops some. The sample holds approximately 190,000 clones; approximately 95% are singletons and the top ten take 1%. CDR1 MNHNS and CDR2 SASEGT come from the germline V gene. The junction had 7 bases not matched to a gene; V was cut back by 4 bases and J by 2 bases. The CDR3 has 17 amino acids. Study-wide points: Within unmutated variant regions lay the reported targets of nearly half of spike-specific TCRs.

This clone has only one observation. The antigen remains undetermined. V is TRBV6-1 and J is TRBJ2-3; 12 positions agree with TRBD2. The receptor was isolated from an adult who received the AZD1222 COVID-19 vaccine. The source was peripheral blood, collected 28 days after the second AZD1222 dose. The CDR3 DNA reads TGTGCCAGCAGTGTTCAACTAGCGGGGGGACTCACAGATACGCAGTATTTT. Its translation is CASSVQLAGGLTDTQYF.